A selection of T cell receptor beta chains follows, all from one sample in a study of blood T cells in healthy people across ages. One entry per CDR3 protein results from TCRdb running MiXCR on the 5' RACE reads. The top ten clones hold 20% to 25% of a sample with more than 550,000 distinct CDR3 sequences, about 20% of them seen once. Sequencing was done on a sample of blood. The origin of the receptors is a man aged 65 to 85 in good health. Each CDR3 is given with its conserved first and last residue. The D gene is left open where the match is weak. Clone size, where shown, is once, few, many, or a class for clones that have expanded.

CDR3aa: CASSSWGMVVF
CDR3nt: TGTGCCAGCAGTTCATGGGGAATGGTGGTCTTC
abundance: few
d_gene: -
j_gene: TRBJ2-1
v_gene: TRBV28

CDR3aa: CASSSLGLAKNIQYF
CDR3nt: TGTGCCAGCTCATCCTTAGGACTAGCCAAAAACATTCAGTACTTC
abundance: many
d_gene: -
j_gene: TRBJ2-4
v_gene: TRBV18

CDR3aa: CASSQVGSLYGNTIYF
CDR3nt: TGTGCCAGCAGCCAAGTGGGCAGTCTCTATGGAAACACCATATATTTT
abundance: few
d_gene: -
j_gene: TRBJ1-3
v_gene: TRBV3-1

CDR3aa: CASSQWDRNTIYF
CDR3nt: TGTGCCAGCAGCCAATGGGACAGAAACACCATATATTTT
abundance: few
d_gene: -
j_gene: TRBJ1-3
v_gene: TRBV14

CDR3aa: CASSPLSGRSDTQYF
CDR3nt: TGTGCCAGCTCACCACTAAGCGGGAGGTCGGATACGCAGTATTTT
abundance: many
d_gene: TRBD2
j_gene: TRBJ2-3
v_gene: TRBV18

CDR3aa: CASSPFDGTSGRDTQYF
CDR3nt: TGCGCCAGCAGCCCCTTTGACGGGACTAGCGGGAGAGATACGCAGTATTTT
abundance: -
d_gene: TRBD2
j_gene: TRBJ2-3
v_gene: TRBV4-3

CDR3aa: CSAIWDEQYF
CDR3nt: TGCAGTGCTATTTGGGACGAGCAGTACTTC
abundance: -
d_gene: -
j_gene: TRBJ2-7
v_gene: TRBV20-1

CDR3aa: CASSGTDASSYNEQFF
CDR3nt: TGTGCCAGCAGTGGGACGGACGCGAGCTCCTACAATGAGCAGTTCTTC
abundance: -
d_gene: -
j_gene: TRBJ2-1
v_gene: TRBV6-1

CDR3aa: CSAVQAQDYGYTF
CDR3nt: TGCAGTGCTGTACAGGCTCAGGACTATGGCTACACCTTC
abundance: -
d_gene: -
j_gene: TRBJ1-2
v_gene: TRBV20-1

CDR3aa: CAISRTGSTDTQYF
CDR3nt: TGTGCCATCAGTCGGACAGGGAGCACAGATACGCAGTATTTT
abundance: few
d_gene: TRBD1
j_gene: TRBJ2-3
v_gene: TRBV10-3

CDR3aa: CASSQDFTWGDGYTF
CDR3nt: TGCGCCAGCAGCCAAGACTTTACATGGGGTGATGGCTACACCTTC
abundance: once
d_gene: -
j_gene: TRBJ1-2
v_gene: TRBV4-3

CDR3aa: CASSQEPGLATDTQYF
CDR3nt: TGCGCCAGCAGCCAAGAACCGGGACTTGCAACAGATACGCAGTATTTT
abundance: many
d_gene: -
j_gene: TRBJ2-3
v_gene: TRBV4-3

CDR3aa: CASSQELGKVTEAFF
CDR3nt: TGTGCCAGCAGCCAAGAATTGGGGAAAGTGACTGAAGCTTTCTTT
abundance: -
d_gene: -
j_gene: TRBJ1-1
v_gene: TRBV14

CDR3aa: CASSTPILQGGQPQHF
CDR3nt: TGTGCCAGTAGTACCCCTATTTTACAAGGCGGTCAGCCCCAGCATTTT
abundance: few
d_gene: -
j_gene: TRBJ1-5
v_gene: TRBV19

CDR3aa: CASSQDLRGYTF
CDR3nt: TGTGCCAGCAGCCAAGATCTCAGGGGCTACACCTTC
abundance: many
d_gene: -
j_gene: TRBJ1-2
v_gene: TRBV4-1

CDR3aa: CASSPAGVLELEQFF
CDR3nt: TGCGCCAGCAGCCCCGCGGGTGTCCTGGAGCTTGAGCAGTTCTTT
abundance: -
d_gene: -
j_gene: TRBJ2-3
v_gene: TRBV5-1

CDR3aa: CASSSEAGFQPQHF
CDR3nt: TGTGCCAGCAGTTCCGAAGCAGGGTTTCAGCCCCAGCATTTT
abundance: -
d_gene: -
j_gene: TRBJ1-5
v_gene: TRBV27

CDR3aa: CASSLEGSINEKLFF
CDR3nt: TGTGCCAGCAGCTTAGAGGGCAGCATTAATGAAAAACTGTTTTTT
abundance: -
d_gene: -
j_gene: TRBJ1-4
v_gene: TRBV7-2

CDR3aa: CASRPSGHEQFF
CDR3nt: TGTGCCAGCAGACCATCGGGCCATGAGCAGTTCTTC
abundance: -
d_gene: -
j_gene: TRBJ2-1
v_gene: TRBV4-2

CDR3aa: CASKGQGSGNTIYF
CDR3nt: TGTGCCAGCAAAGGACAGGGATCTGGAAACACCATATATTTT
abundance: -
d_gene: TRBD1
j_gene: TRBJ1-3
v_gene: TRBV12-3/TRBV12-4

CDR3aa: CSARVGSRDNEQFF
CDR3nt: TGCAGTGCTAGAGTTGGTAGCCGAGACAATGAGCAGTTCTTC
abundance: -
d_gene: -
j_gene: TRBJ2-1
v_gene: TRBV20-1

CDR3aa: CASRPPGTRGLGEQFF
CDR3nt: TGTGCCAGCAGGCCCCCCGGGACTAGGGGCCTAGGTGAGCAGTTCTTC
abundance: few
d_gene: TRBD2
j_gene: TRBJ2-1
v_gene: TRBV6-5

CDR3aa: CASSHGLRRYEQYF
CDR3nt: TGTGCCAGCAGCCACGGTTTACGGAGATACGAGCAGTACTTC
abundance: few
d_gene: -
j_gene: TRBJ2-7
v_gene: TRBV14

CDR3aa: CSAKPGQMTMNTEAFF
CDR3nt: TGCAGCGCCAAGCCGGGACAGATGACCATGAACACTGAAGCTTTCTTT
abundance: few
d_gene: TRBD1
j_gene: TRBJ1-1
v_gene: TRBV29-1

CDR3aa: CSATPLAGRNNEQFF
CDR3nt: TGCAGTGCTACCCCCCTAGCGGGGCGAAACAATGAGCAGTTCTTC
abundance: few
d_gene: TRBD2
j_gene: TRBJ2-1
v_gene: TRBV20-1

CDR3aa: CASSLDGGLYNEQFF
CDR3nt: TGTGCCAGCAGCTTAGACGGGGGCCTGTACAATGAGCAGTTCTTC
abundance: -
d_gene: -
j_gene: TRBJ2-1
v_gene: TRBV7-2

CDR3aa: CASSHPFTADNEQFF
CDR3nt: TGTGCCAGCAGCCATCCCTTTACGGCGGACAATGAGCAGTTCTTC
abundance: -
d_gene: -
j_gene: TRBJ2-1
v_gene: TRBV3-1

CDR3aa: CASSPGFATDTQYF
CDR3nt: TGTGCCAGCAGTCCAGGGTTCGCCACAGATACGCAGTATTTT
abundance: -
d_gene: -
j_gene: TRBJ2-3
v_gene: TRBV6-1

CDR3aa: CASTHRGTGGTEAFF
CDR3nt: TGTGCCAGCACCCACCGGGGGACAGGCGGCACTGAAGCTTTCTTT
abundance: -
d_gene: TRBD1
j_gene: TRBJ1-1
v_gene: TRBV6-1

CDR3aa: CASQRGVANTGELFF
CDR3nt: TGTGCCAGCCAGCGGGGGGTCGCGAACACCGGGGAGCTGTTTTTT
abundance: -
d_gene: TRBD2
j_gene: TRBJ2-2
v_gene: TRBV6-5

CDR3aa: CASSQEVVQETQYF
CDR3nt: TGTGCCAGCAGCCAAGAGGTGGTCCAAGAGACCCAGTACTTC
abundance: few
d_gene: -
j_gene: TRBJ2-5
v_gene: TRBV3-1

CDR3aa: CASSSEGGSGNTIYF
CDR3nt: TGCGCCAGCAGCTCGGAGGGCGGCTCTGGAAACACCATATATTTT
abundance: few
d_gene: -
j_gene: TRBJ1-3
v_gene: TRBV5-1

CDR3aa: CASSYSKAGFEAFF
CDR3nt: TGTGCCAGCAGTTACTCGAAAGCAGGGTTTGAAGCTTTCTTT
abundance: few
d_gene: -
j_gene: TRBJ1-1
v_gene: TRBV6-5